One sample yielded the 21 T cell receptor beta chains listed below, sequenced in a study of early T cells in non-severe SARS-CoV-2 infection. A single record per CDR3 protein comes from TCRdb applying MiXCR to the 5' RACE reads. This sample carries approximately 97,000 distinct CDR3 sequences, about an eighth of them seen once, and the ten largest clones take roughly 6.3%. The sample comprised whole blood. The receptors were sampled from an adult who was a healthcare worker with PCR-confirmed SARS-CoV-2 infection or an uninfected control (not recorded which).

This clonotype was seen ten or more times. The V call is TRBV5-1, the J call TRBJ2-1; 14 bases are a match to TRBD2. CDR1 and CDR2 from the germline V gene are SGHRS and YFSETQ. The CDR3 consists of 15 residues. Trimming at V came to 1 base and at J to 15 bases, leaving 9 bases not matched to a gene. CDR3 bases: TGCGCCAGCAGCTTGTCCGGGACTAGCGGGAGTCAGGGGTTCTTC. This encodes CASSLSGTSGSQGFF.

The rearrangement links TRBV7-6 to TRBJ2-5, with D uncertain. V was pared by 2 bases and J by 2 bases, with 6 bases between. Germline V lookup: CDR1 SGHVS, CDR2 FNYEAQ. The CDR3 totals 13 residues. The CDR3 protein is CASSLLVQETQYF. In DNA form, the CDR3 reads TGTGCCAGCAGCTTACTGGTTCAAGAGACCCAGTACTTC.

V and J are TRBV28 and TRBJ1-5; D is ambiguous. The germline V and J ends were trimmed by 5 bases and 3 bases, with 8 bases remaining between them. This CDR3 has 13 residues. CDR1 MDHEN and CDR2 SYDVKM come from the germline V gene. The CDR3 spells CASSPTVNQPQHF. DNA for the CDR3: TGTGCCAGCAGTCCGACGGTCAATCAGCCCCAGCATTTT.

There are many counts of this clonotype. The chain carries TRBV29-1 and TRBJ1-1; D gene unclear. There are 13 residues in the CDR3. CDR1 and CDR2 from the germline V gene are SQVTM and ANQGSEA. Between the trimmed V and J ends, which lost 7 bases and 6 bases, there was a span of 18 bases. This chain's CDR3 is CSAPPPGRSEAFF. CDR3 nucleotides: TGCAGCGCCCCACCTCCGGGTAGGTCTGAAGCTTTCTTT.

This CDR3 reads CASRLGENYGYTF. CDR3 coding DNA: TGTGCCAGCAGGCTCGGGGAGAACTATGGCTACACCTTC. This chain joins TRBV28 and TRBJ1-2; D remains ambiguous. The CDR3 has 13 residues. CDR1 and CDR2 from the germline V gene are MDHEN and SYDVKM. Trimming left V 6 bases short and J 2 bases short, with 10 bases between.

The chain uses TRBV3-1 and TRBJ2-6, with D unresolved. Trimming left V 5 bases short and J 4 bases short, with 15 bases between. The CDR3 has 16 amino acids. Germline loops: CDR1 LGHDT, CDR2 YNNKEL (reference sequence). CDR3 sequence: CASSSPVLSGANVLTF. CDR3 DNA: TGTGCCAGCAGCTCCCCGGTCCTTTCGGGGGCCAACGTCCTGACTTTC. Drawing the rest from reference TRBV3-1 and TRBJ2-6, the complete variable domain is DTAVSQTPKYLVTQMGNDKSIKCEQNLGHDTMYWYKQDSKKFLKIMFSYNNKELIINETVPNRFSPKSPDKAHLNLHINSLELGDSAVYFCASSSPVLSGANVLTFGAGSRLTVL.

In this sample, this clonotype turned up many times. The chain employs TRBV6-1 and TRBJ2-7; D call uncertain. Germline V gives CDR1 MNHNS, CDR2 SASEGT. The CDR3 contains 13 residues. Trimming took 2 bases from V and 6 from J, leaving 11 bases between them. CDR3 DNA sequence: TGTGCCAGCAGTGAAATCTCGAGAGGCGAGCAGTACTTC. This encodes CASSEISRGEQYF.

At least ten counts were recorded for this clonotype. The rearrangement uses TRBV7-2 and TRBJ1-3; 7 bases are shared with TRBD1. Germline loops: CDR1 SGHTA, CDR2 FQGNSA. This CDR3 contains 16 residues. The V segment lost 0 bases and the J segment 9 bases; nucleotides outside the gene matches: 11. CDR3 DNA: TGTGCCAGCAGCTTAGCCTCTACAGGGGATCGCGGCACCATATATTTT. Translating gives CASSLASTGDRGTIYF. Drawing the rest from reference TRBV7-2 and TRBJ1-3, the complete variable domain is GAGVSQSPSNKVTEKGKDVELRCDPISGHTALYWYRQSLGQGLEFLIYFQGNSAPDKSGLPSDRFSAERTGGSVSTLTIQRTQQEDSAVYLCASSLASTGDRGTIYFGEGSWLTVV.

This clonotype was seen at least ten times. The CDR3 here is CASSQARRDGVDTF. In DNA, the CDR3 is TGCGCCAGCAGCCAAGCCCGGAGGGACGGGGTTGACACCTTC. V is TRBV4-1 and J is TRBJ1-2, with a weak D call TRBD1 (5 bases). The CDR3 contains 14 residues. With 1 base removed from V and 12 bases from J, the gap between germline ends came to 18 bases. The germline gives CDR1 MGHRA, CDR2 YSYEKL.

V gene TRBV20-1 combines with J gene TRBJ2-1; D not resolved. The germline V and J ends were trimmed by 0 bases and 1 base, with 10 bases remaining between them. Germline loops: CDR1 DFQATT, CDR2 SNEGSKA (reference sequence). The CDR3 extends over 15 amino acids. This CDR3 is CSARDVRESYNEQFF. In DNA, the CDR3 is TGCAGTGCTAGAGATGTACGAGAATCCTACAATGAGCAGTTCTTC.

The V gene is TRBV12-3 or TRBV12-4, the J gene TRBJ2-2, with unresolved D. Trimming left V 6 bases short and J 3 bases short, with 2 bases between. The CDR3 sequence is 11 residues long. CDR3 residues: CASRYTGELFF. In nucleotides, the CDR3 is TGTGCCAGCAGATACACCGGGGAGCTGTTTTTT.

This chain joins TRBV28 and TRBJ1-6, with 9 bases lining up with TRBD1. Germline loops: CDR1 MDHEN, CDR2 SYDVKM. The ends lost 9 bases at V and 6 bases at J; junction bases unmatched: 12. CDR3 length: 16 residues. CDR3 sequence: CASFYGQGQGNSPLHF. As DNA, the CDR3 is TGTGCCAGTTTTTACGGACAGGGACAGGGTAATTCACCCCTCCACTTT. Full variable domain (missing parts from reference TRBV28 and TRBJ1-6): DVKVTQSSRYLVKRTGEKVFLECVQDMDHENMFWYRQDPGLGLRLIYFSYDVKMKEKGDIPEGYSVSREKKERFSLILESASTNQTSMYLCASFYGQGQGNSPLHFGNGTRLTVT.

This clonotype was detected ten times or more. V is TRBV5-1 and J is TRBJ2-3; maybe TRBD1 (5 bases). The ends were cut back, 0 bases at V and 3 bases at J, with 11 bases in the middle. The V gene's germline CDR1 is SGHRS and CDR2 YFSETQ. The CDR3 has 15 residues. This chain's CDR3 is CASSLGGAETDTQYF. CDR3 in DNA: TGCGCCAGCAGCTTGGGGGGCGCAGAGACAGATACGCAGTATTTT. Full variable domain (remainder filled in from reference TRBV5-1 and TRBJ2-3): KAGVTQTPRYLIKTRGQQVTLSCSPISGHRSVSWYQQTPGQGLQFLFEYFSETQRNKGNFPGRFSGRQFSNSRSEMNVSTLELGDSALYLCASSLGGAETDTQYFGPGTRLTVL.

The rearrangement uses TRBV9 and TRBJ2-3; TRBD2 matches at 10 bases. Germline-derived CDR1 and CDR2 are SGDLS and YYNGEE. The V and J ends lost 2 bases and 6 bases, in that order; junction bases with no gene match: 3. This CDR3 has 14 residues. DNA for the CDR3: TGTGCCAGCAGCGTCCTAGCGGGAGAGGATACGCAGTATTTT. It yields the protein CASSVLAGEDTQYF.

This clonotype was counted at least ten times. CDR3 protein: CASSTRGVNEQFF. In nucleotides, the CDR3 is TGTGCCAGCAGCACCCGAGGAGTCAATGAGCAGTTCTTC. The V and J genes are TRBV7-2 and TRBJ2-1; D not certain. The CDR3 extends over 13 amino acids. V was trimmed by 5 bases and J by 6 bases, leaving 11 bases between them. Germline CDR1 reads SGHTA; CDR2 reads FQGNSA.

This clonotype was observed at least ten times. The chain combines TRBV13 with TRBJ2-2; no firm D call. The CDR3 runs 15 residues. Germline loops: CDR1 PRHDT, CDR2 FYEKMQ (reference sequence). Trimming took 3 bases from V and 5 from J, leaving 13 bases between them. As DNA, the CDR3 is TGTGCCAGCAGCTTGGAAGGGTGGCAAACCGGGGAGCTGTTTTTT. Its translation is CASSLEGWQTGELFF.

Ten or more counts support this clonotype. The DNA for the CDR3 is TGTGCCAGCAGTACCACCTCAAGAGATAGACAGCCAAGAGGGTCAGATACGCAGTATTTT. It translates to CASSTTSRDRQPRGSDTQYF. The J gene is TRBJ2-3, the V gene TRBV12-3 or TRBV12-4; the D call may be TRBD1 or TRBD2 (5 bases each). Trimming pared 5 bases from V and 4 bases from J, leaving 31 bases between. CDR3 length: 20 residues.

The rearrangement joins TRBV30 to TRBJ1-1, with unresolved D. CDR1 is GTSNPN, CDR2 SVGIG, per germline (reference sequence). Between the trimmed V and J ends, which lost 4 bases and 0 bases, there was a span of 9 bases. The CDR3 extends over 13 amino acids. CDR3 loop: CAWKAGLNTEAFF. The CDR3 nucleotides read TGTGCCTGGAAGGCGGGCCTGAACACTGAAGCTTTCTTT.

The chain uses TRBV5-4 and TRBJ2-1; 9 bases are shared with TRBD1. Germline V gene sequence: CDR1 SGHNT, CDR2 YYREEE (reference sequence). CDR3 length: 15 amino acids. V gave up 2 bases and J gave up 10 bases; unmatched junction bases: 10. The CDR3 loop reads CASSFKGQGSGEQFF. CDR3 sequence (DNA): TGTGCCAGCAGCTTTAAAGGACAGGGGAGTGGGGAGCAGTTCTTC.

This clonotype was picked up many times. CDR3 region: CASSWTGSYSGAFF. The DNA of the CDR3 is TGTGCCAGCAGCTGGACAGGGTCTTACTCGGGCGCTTTCTTT. The chain links TRBV3-1 to TRBJ1-1, with 8 bases identical to TRBD1. CDR3 size: 14 residues. Germline V gene sequence: CDR1 LGHDT, CDR2 YNNKEL (reference sequence). The V segment lost 5 bases and the J segment 11 bases; nucleotides outside the gene matches: 13.

The chain is built from TRBV28 and TRBJ1-2; TRBD1 aligns across 7 bases. The J segment lost 3 bases and the V segment lost 5 bases, leaving 9 bases of the junction unmatched. The germline gives CDR1 MDHEN, CDR2 SYDVKM. The CDR3 has 15 residues. For the CDR3, the DNA is TGTGCCAGCAGTCCGCCCGGACAGGTGGACTATGGCTACACCTTC. Its protein product is CASSPPGQVDYGYTF.